A selection of T cell receptor beta chains follows, all from one sample in a study of blood T cell repertoires in COVID-19. Sequenced by immunoSEQ multiplex PCR; TCRdb stores in-frame clones only, minus some. The sample lists tens of thousands of clones, 91% occurring once. The source material was peripheral blood. Receptor source: a human donor in a cohort sampled during active COVID-19. The CDR3 runs from the conserved cysteine through the conserved F or W. D genes are given only for firm matches. Where a row states a size, it is once, few, many or the class of an expanded clone; other rows omit it.

D gene	V gene	clone size	J gene	CDR3 protein	CDR3 DNA
-	TRBV12-5	once	TRBJ1-1	CASGFVNTEAFF	TGTGCTAGTGGTTTCGTGAACACTGAAGCTTTCTTT
TRBD1	TRBV6-4	-	TRBJ2-2	CASSGQGHSGELFF	TGTGCCAGCAGCGGACAGGGCCACTCCGGGGAGCTGTTTTTT
-	TRBV5-1	-	TRBJ2-7	CASSFNGGEGYEQYF	TGCGCCAGCAGCTTTAATGGAGGGGAAGGCTACGAGCAGTACTTC
-	TRBV6-2/TRBV6-3	-	TRBJ2-5	CASSYIFSGTSQETQYF	TGTGCCAGCAGTTACATTTTTTCCGGGACATCCCAAGAGACCCAGTACTTC
-	TRBV5-1	-	TRBJ1-2	CASRPTENYGYTF	TGCGCCAGCAGACCGACTGAAAACTATGGCTACACCTTC
TRBD1	TRBV5-6	few	TRBJ1-1	CASSSTGISVNTEAFF	TGTGCCAGCAGCTCGACAGGGATAAGTGTGAACACTGAAGCTTTCTTT
-	TRBV7-7	once	TRBJ1-1	CASSPYVGITGTAEAFF	TGTGCCAGCAGCCCTTACGTCGGGATCACAGGGACGGCTGAAGCTTTCTTT
-	TRBV11-3	once	TRBJ2-5	CASSPPSMMWETQYF	TGTGCCAGCAGCCCACCCAGTATGATGTGGGAGACCCAGTACTTC
-	TRBV6-2/TRBV6-3	-	TRBJ1-1	CASSYSKDRPLNTEAFF	TGTGCCAGCAGTTACTCGAAGGACAGACCTCTGAACACTGAAGCTTTCTTT
-	TRBV12-3/TRBV12-4	-	TRBJ2-3	CASSFVLDTQYF	TGTGCCAGCAGTTTCGTTCTAGATACGCAGTATTTT
TRBD1	TRBV19	-	TRBJ1-2	CASSHTRGPVYGYTF	TGTGCCAGTAGTCATACCAGGGGGCCGGTCTATGGCTACACCTTC
TRBD1	TRBV4-3	-	TRBJ2-4	CASSQTGTNIQYF	TGCGCCAGCAGCCAGACAGGGACAAACATTCAGTACTTC
TRBD1	TRBV7-2	-	TRBJ1-1	CASSPDADRVAEAFF	TGTGCCAGCAGCCCCGATGCGGACAGGGTCGCTGAAGCTTTCTTT
TRBD1	TRBV4-2	-	TRBJ2-7	CASSRQGNYEQYF	TGTGCCAGCAGCAGACAGGGAAACTACGAGCAGTACTTC
-	TRBV19	few	TRBJ1-5	CASSIAGQPQHF	TGTGCCAGTAGTATAGCAGGACAGCCCCAGCATTTT
-	TRBV4-2	-	TRBJ1-1	CASSQGKGQGGLNTEAFF	TGTGCCAGCAGCCAAGGAAAAGGGCAGGGAGGGTTGAACACTGAAGCTTTCTTT
-	TRBV11-2	-	TRBJ2-3	CASSKLGNTDTQYF	TGTGCCAGCAGCAAACTAGGAAACACAGATACGCAGTATTTT
-	TRBV5-6	-	TRBJ2-7	CASTGAGYEQYF	TGTGCCAGCACTGGTGCGGGCTACGAGCAGTACTTC
-	TRBV4-1	-	TRBJ2-3	CASSRTDTTTDTQYF	TGCGCCAGCAGCCGAACGGACACGACCACAGATACGCAGTATTTT
-	TRBV7-3	once	TRBJ2-5	CASSLSAGQGETQYF	TGTGCCAGCAGCTTATCAGCAGGGCAGGGTGAGACCCAGTACTTC
-	TRBV19	-	TRBJ2-3	CASSIGSGTNTQYF	TGTGCCAGTAGTATCGGCAGCGGCACCAATACGCAGTATTTT
-	TRBV7-9	-	TRBJ2-1	CASSLNQQEQFF	TGTGCCAGCAGCTTAAATCAACAAGAGCAGTTCTTC
TRBD1	TRBV7-8	once	TRBJ1-5	CASSYGQERLGSGNQPQHF	TGTGCCAGCAGCTACGGACAGGAAAGATTGGGTAGTGGCAATCAGCCCCAGCATTTT
-	TRBV4-1	-	TRBJ2-3	CASSQVGGRRTDTQYF	TGCGCCAGCAGCCAAGTCGGGGGGCGGCGCACAGATACGCAGTATTTT
-	TRBV7-9	-	TRBJ2-7	CASTFREEYEQYF	TGTGCCAGCACCTTCCGCGAAGAATACGAGCAGTACTTC
-	TRBV7-3	-	TRBJ1-2	CASSPGGSVGYGYTF	TGTGCCAGCAGCCCTGGGGGGTCGGTCGGCTATGGCTACACCTTC
TRBD1	TRBV7-8	-	TRBJ1-3	CASSPQGGANTIYF	TGTGCCAGCAGCCCACAGGGGGGGGCAAACACCATATATTTT
TRBD1	TRBV18	-	TRBJ2-1	CASSPPGQGYNEQFF	TGTGCCAGCTCACCTCCGGGACAGGGGTACAATGAGCAGTTCTTC
TRBD1	TRBV6-6	-	TRBJ1-2	CASSYQGQNYGYTF	TGTGCCAGCAGTTACCAGGGACAGAACTATGGCTACACCTTC
TRBD1	TRBV15	once	TRBJ2-7	CATSRDQGALYEQYF	TGTGCCACCAGCAGAGATCAGGGGGCTTTATACGAGCAGTACTTC
-	TRBV12-5	-	TRBJ2-6	CASGLVRTGWDLSGANVLTF	TGTGCTAGTGGTTTGGTACGAACGGGGTGGGATTTATCTGGGGCCAACGTCCTGACTTTC
TRBD1	TRBV4-1	few	TRBJ2-7	CASSQATGVTYEQYF	TGCGCCAGCAGCCAAGCTACAGGGGTTACCTACGAGCAGTACTTC
TRBD2	TRBV7-2	-	TRBJ2-2	CASAFERGVGELFF	TGTGCCAGCGCCTTCGAGCGGGGTGTCGGGGAGCTGTTTTTT
TRBD1	TRBV27	few	TRBJ1-2	CASSRGVFYGYTF	TGTGCCAGCAGCAGGGGGGTATTCTATGGCTACACCTTC
TRBD2	TRBV7-6	-	TRBJ2-1	CASSLDSGPYNEQFF	TGTGCCAGCAGCTTAGATAGCGGGCCATACAATGAGCAGTTCTTC
-	TRBV6-6	-	TRBJ1-4	CASSRWIGSLWDEKLFF	TGTGCCAGCAGTCGATGGATCGGGTCGTTATGGGATGAAAAACTGTTTTTT
-	TRBV5-5	-	TRBJ2-2	CASSFSSDTFLAGELFF	TGTGCCAGCAGCTTTTCCTCTGACACTTTCCTCGCCGGGGAGCTGTTTTTT
TRBD1	TRBV6-1	-	TRBJ2-7	CASSEALGTGTNYEQYF	TGTGCCAGCAGTGAAGCCTTAGGGACAGGAACGAACTACGAGCAGTACTTC
TRBD2	TRBV7-9	-	TRBJ2-7	CASSLVGGVYEQYF	TGTGCCAGCAGCTTGGTTGGGGGGGTCTACGAGCAGTACTTC
-	TRBV29-1	-	TRBJ2-2	CSVEGARTGELFF	TGCAGCGTTGAGGGGGCGAGGACCGGGGAGCTGTTTTTT
-	TRBV5-1	-	TRBJ2-1	CASSFNYEQFF	TGCGCCAGCAGCTTCAATTATGAGCAGTTCTTC
TRBD1	TRBV7-6	-	TRBJ2-1	CASSKGQGFISEQFF	TGTGCCAGCAGCAAGGGACAGGGGTTTATTAGTGAGCAGTTCTTC
-	TRBV19	-	TRBJ1-4	CATGRATNEKLFF	TGTGCCACTGGTAGAGCAACTAATGAAAAACTGTTTTTT
TRBD1	TRBV27	-	TRBJ1-5	CASSSAGGYSNQPQHF	TGTGCCAGCAGTTCAGCAGGGGGGTATAGCAATCAGCCCCAGCATTTT